Presented here are 16 T cell receptor beta chains from one specimen sequenced in a study of cytomegalovirus exposure and HLA in healthy donors. PCR primers comprised 60 Vbeta and 13 Jbeta primers. Clones were read by immunoSEQ multiplex PCR, and TCRdb kept only the in-frame ones, dropping some. The data show some 150,000 clones, about 81% seen once. Sequenced sample: PBMCs. The receptors originated from a man aged 25-45 years in good health and CMV-seronegative.

This clone was seen a handful of times. V gene TRBV5-1 combines with J gene TRBJ1-4; 10 bases align to TRBD1. V trimming: 4 bases; J trimming: 8 bases; junction bases outside the gene matches: 8. There are 15 residues in the CDR3. The germline V gene has CDR1 SGHRS and CDR2 YFSETQ. CDR3: CASSPGQGSVEKLFF. Here the CDR3 DNA reads TGCGCCAGCAGCCCGGGACAGGGGTCGGTGGAAAAACTGTTTTTT.

This chain joins TRBV5-1 and TRBJ2-3, with 8 positions matching TRBD2. This CDR3 region has 20 residues. Germline CDR1 is SGHRS and CDR2 is YFSETQ. The trim removed 2 bases at V and 1 base at J, leaving 18 bases unmatched. CDR3 bases: TGCGCCAGCAGCTTCTCCAGGGCGGGAGGCGCCTTACTGGGCACAGATACGCAGTATTTT. It specifies CASSFSRAGGALLGTDTQYF.

The V and J genes are TRBV6-5 and TRBJ2-2; TRBD2 agrees at 8 bases. The CDR3 has 15 amino acids. Germline assignment: CDR1 MNHEY and CDR2 SVGAGI. V trimming: 4 bases; J trimming: 1 base; junction bases outside the gene matches: 2. The CDR3 DNA reads as TGTGCCAGCAGTTTTAGCGGGGAGAACACCGGGGAGCTGTTTTTT. It yields the protein CASSFSGENTGELFF.

V usage is TRBV4-2 and J usage is TRBJ1-4, with TRBD1 identical over 8 bases. Germline-derived CDR1 and CDR2 are LGHNA and YNFKEQ. The CDR3 totals 13 residues. V dropped 4 bases and J dropped 8; count of bases not matched to a gene: 3. The CDR3 DNA is TGTGCCAGCAGCCCAAGACAGGGGGAAAAACTGTTTTTT. Translation gives CASSPRQGEKLFF.

The J gene is TRBJ2-7, the V gene TRBV11-2, with TRBD2 matching 7 bases. The CDR3 length is 14 residues. Per germline, CDR1 SGHAT and CDR2 FQNNGV. The trim removed 1 base at V and 2 bases at J, leaving 2 bases unmatched. The CDR3 bases are TGTGCCAGCAGCTTAGTTCGGGGGGCCTACGAGCAGTACTTC. It yields the protein CASSLVRGAYEQYF.

The chain combines TRBV5-1 with TRBJ2-5, with 14 bases matching TRBD2. The length of the CDR3 is 15 residues. Germline V gene sequence: CDR1 SGHRS, CDR2 YFSETQ. The trim removed 3 bases at V and 4 bases at J, leaving 2 bases unmatched. The CDR3: CASSSGLAGGETQYF. In DNA, the CDR3 is TGCGCCAGCAGCTCCGGACTAGCGGGAGGAGAGACCCAGTACTTC. Full variable domain (outside the CDR3, taken from reference TRBV5-1 and TRBJ2-5): KAGVTQTPRYLIKTRGQQVTLSCSPISGHRSVSWYQQTPGQGLQFLFEYFSETQRNKGNFPGRFSGRQFSNSRSEMNVSTLELGDSALYLCASSSGLAGGETQYFGPGTRLLVL.

The chain joins TRBV11-2 to TRBJ2-3; D unclear. V was pared by 4 bases and J by 4 bases, with 6 bases between. The CDR3 covers 12 residues. The germline gives CDR1 SGHAT, CDR2 FQNNGV. This CDR3 reads CASSSNSDTQYF. The CDR3 nucleotides are TGTGCCAGCAGCTCAAACTCAGATACGCAGTATTTT.

V gene TRBV19 combines with J gene TRBJ1-5; D remains unclear. CDR3 length equals 15 residues. From germline, CDR1 is LNHDA and CDR2 SQIVND (reference sequence). Trimming cost V 3 bases and J 5 bases, with 14 bases left between them. This CDR3 reads CASSIGGSRDQPQHF. DNA of the CDR3: TGTGCCAGTAGTATTGGAGGGAGCCGCGATCAGCCCCAGCATTTT.

V usage is TRBV6-1 and J usage is TRBJ1-1; D is undetermined. This CDR3 has 14 amino acids. Germline assignment: CDR1 MNHNS and CDR2 SASEGT. V was trimmed by 11 bases and J by 4 bases, leaving 20 bases between them. CDR3 sequence: CAGLNLGTGTEAFF. The CDR3 region has the DNA TGTGCCGGACTGAATCTAGGTACGGGCACTGAAGCTTTCTTT.

This clone was observed a single time. The rearrangement joins TRBV9 to TRBJ2-3, with 13 positions matching TRBD2. In germline, CDR1 is SGDLS, CDR2 YYNGEE. CDR3 length: 15 residues. V was clipped by 7 bases and J by 4 bases; unmatched bases: 6. The CDR3 reads CASGGLAGVADTQYF. CDR3 coding DNA: TGTGCCAGCGGCGGACTAGCGGGAGTGGCAGATACGCAGTATTTT. Full variable domain (remainder filled in from reference TRBV9 and TRBJ2-3): DSGVTQTPKHLITATGQRVTLRCSPRSGDLSVYWYQQSLDQGLQFLIQYYNGEERAKGNILERFSAQQFPDLHSELNLSSLELGDSALYFCASGGLAGVADTQYFGPGTRLTVL.

The chain links TRBV6-5 to TRBJ2-7; 7 bases map to TRBD1. Germline-derived CDR1 and CDR2 are MNHEY and SVGAGI. The J segment lost 2 bases and the V segment lost 2 bases, leaving 9 bases of the junction unmatched. The CDR3 sequence is 16 residues long. CDR3 sequence: CASSYPGQPITYEQYF. The CDR3, as DNA: TGTGCCAGCAGTTACCCGGGACAGCCGATCACCTACGAGCAGTACTTC.

The rearrangement joins TRBV6-6 to TRBJ2-7; tentatively, D is TRBD1 (6 bases). Germline V lookup: CDR1 MNHNY, CDR2 SVGAGI (reference sequence). The CDR3 extends over 14 amino acids. V was shortened by 7 bases and J by 2 bases, with 15 bases between the two germline ends. For the CDR3, the DNA is TGTGCCAGCAAACCTACAGGGTTACCCTACGAGCAGTACTTC. Amino acid sequence: CASKPTGLPYEQYF.

The CDR3 region is CASSYSDSSYEQYF. Written as DNA, the CDR3 is TGTGCCAGCAGTTACTCCGACAGCTCCTACGAGCAGTACTTC. This chain joins TRBV6-5 and TRBJ2-7; D is perhaps TRBD1 (5 bases). The V end lost 0 bases, the J end lost 0 bases, and 6 bases lay between the germline ends. The CDR3 consists of 14 residues. In germline, CDR1 is MNHEY, CDR2 SVGAGI.

The chain is built from TRBV5-1 and TRBJ2-5; 10 bases are shared with TRBD2. V gave up 2 bases and J gave up 2 bases; unmatched junction bases: 0. Germline loops: CDR1 SGHRS, CDR2 YFSETQ. The CDR3 sequence is 14 residues long. CDR3 nucleotides: TGCGCCAGCAGCTTTAGCGGGGGGCAAGAGACCCAGTACTTC. Its translation: CASSFSGGQETQYF.

The V gene is TRBV15, the J gene TRBJ2-1, with TRBD1 identical over 9 bases. V was clipped by 5 bases and J by 0 bases; unmatched bases: 2. Germline-derived CDR1 and CDR2 are LNHNV and YYDKDF (reference sequence). This CDR3 region has 15 residues. The CDR3 DNA is TGTGCCACCAGCCCGACAGGGGGCTCCTACAATGAGCAGTTCTTC. It specifies CATSPTGGSYNEQFF.

This clone was seen only a few times. The V gene is TRBV6-1, the J gene TRBJ1-2; perhaps TRBD1 as D (5 bases). V lost 2 bases and J 8 bases, leaving 18 bases between the germline ends. CDR1 is MNHNS, CDR2 SASEGT, per germline. CDR3 length equals 15 residues. CDR3: CASSEPVTRAQGYTF. CDR3 nucleotide sequence: TGTGCCAGCAGTGAACCAGTGACCAGGGCACAGGGCTACACCTTC.